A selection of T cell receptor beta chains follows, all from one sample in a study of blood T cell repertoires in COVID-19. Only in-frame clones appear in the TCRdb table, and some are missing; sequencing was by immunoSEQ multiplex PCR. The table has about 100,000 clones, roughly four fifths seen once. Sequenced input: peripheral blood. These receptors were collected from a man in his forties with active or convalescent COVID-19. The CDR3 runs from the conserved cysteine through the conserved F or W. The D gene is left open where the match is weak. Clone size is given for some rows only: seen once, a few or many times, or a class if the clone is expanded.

CDR3nt: TGTGCCAGTGACCGTGGCGGGGGAGTCAATGAGCAGTTCTTC
CDR3aa: CASDRGGGVNEQFF
v_gene: TRBV19
j_gene: TRBJ2-1
len: 14
d_gene: TRBD2
abundance: NA

CDR3nt: TGTGCCAGCAGTTTCCCCGACAGGGGCGACTACGAGCAGTACTTC
CDR3aa: CASSFPDRGDYEQYF
v_gene: TRBV6-6
j_gene: TRBJ2-7
len: 15
d_gene: TRBD1
abundance: NA

CDR3nt: TGTGCCATCAGTCGGACTAGCGCGGGCACAGATACGCAGTATTTT
CDR3aa: CAISRTSAGTDTQYF
v_gene: TRBV10-3
j_gene: TRBJ2-3
len: 15
d_gene: TRBD2
abundance: NA

CDR3nt: TGCGCCAGCAGCCCAAGACAGGGGCGGGGTGAAAAACTGTTTTTT
CDR3aa: CASSPRQGRGEKLFF
v_gene: TRBV4-3
j_gene: TRBJ1-4
len: 15
d_gene: TRBD1
abundance: NA

CDR3nt: TGTGCCTGGAGTGTAGACAGCTCCTATAATTCACCCCTCCACTTT
CDR3aa: CAWSVDSSYNSPLHF
v_gene: TRBV30
j_gene: TRBJ1-6
len: 15
d_gene: NA
abundance: NA

CDR3nt: TGTGTCAGCAGCTTAGGCGGTAATGAGCAGTTCTTC
CDR3aa: CVSSLGGNEQFF
v_gene: TRBV11-2
j_gene: TRBJ2-1
len: 12
d_gene: NA
abundance: once

CDR3nt: TGTGCCAGCAGCCATGGACAGGGGGACACCTACGAGCAGTACTTC
CDR3aa: CASSHGQGDTYEQYF
v_gene: TRBV9
j_gene: TRBJ2-7
len: 15
d_gene: TRBD1
abundance: NA

CDR3nt: TGTGCCAGCAGCTGGGCGCCTTCCGACGGCGAGCAGTACTTC
CDR3aa: CASSWAPSDGEQYF
v_gene: TRBV5-6
j_gene: TRBJ2-7
len: 14
d_gene: NA
abundance: NA

CDR3nt: TGTGCCAGCAGCTTGAGCGGGGGGCACTCCTACGAGCAGTACTTC
CDR3aa: CASSLSGGHSYEQYF
v_gene: TRBV5-8
j_gene: TRBJ2-7
len: 15
d_gene: TRBD2
abundance: NA

CDR3nt: TGTGCCACCAGCAGAGGTTCCCAGCGGGGGGGCCAAGAGACCCAGTACTTC
CDR3aa: CATSRGSQRGGQETQYF
v_gene: TRBV15
j_gene: TRBJ2-5
len: 17
d_gene: TRBD2
abundance: NA

CDR3nt: TGTGCCAGCAGCTTGCCCGGGACAGGGGTATACGAGCAGTACTTC
CDR3aa: CASSLPGTGVYEQYF
v_gene: TRBV5-4
j_gene: TRBJ2-7
len: 15
d_gene: TRBD1
abundance: NA

CDR3nt: TGTGCCAGCAGGCAGAACCCCGGGACAGTTAATGAAAAACTGTTTTTT
CDR3aa: CASRQNPGTVNEKLFF
v_gene: TRBV6-6
j_gene: TRBJ1-4
len: 16
d_gene: TRBD1
abundance: NA

CDR3nt: TGCGCCAGCAGCTTTGGTTCTAGCTCTGGGGCCAACGTCCTGACTTTC
CDR3aa: CASSFGSSSGANVLTF
v_gene: TRBV5-1
j_gene: TRBJ2-6
len: 16
d_gene: NA
abundance: NA

CDR3nt: TGTGCCAGCAGCTTCACCTCGGGGGAGCAGTACTTC
CDR3aa: CASSFTSGEQYF
v_gene: TRBV5-4
j_gene: TRBJ2-7
len: 12
d_gene: NA
abundance: NA

CDR3nt: TGCGCCAGCAGCCAAGAGTGGACGGGAACCAAAAACATTCAGTACTTC
CDR3aa: CASSQEWTGTKNIQYF
v_gene: TRBV4-3
j_gene: TRBJ2-4
len: 16
d_gene: NA
abundance: NA

CDR3nt: TGTGCCAGCAGTTTACTGGCCTATGGCTACACCTTC
CDR3aa: CASSLLAYGYTF
v_gene: TRBV12-3/TRBV12-4
j_gene: TRBJ1-2
len: 12
d_gene: NA
abundance: NA

CDR3nt: TGTGCCAGCACCACCCGGCAAGAGACCCAGTACTTC
CDR3aa: CASTTRQETQYF
v_gene: TRBV2
j_gene: TRBJ2-5
len: 12
d_gene: NA
abundance: NA

CDR3nt: TGTGCCAGCAGCTTAGCTACCGGGACAGGGAATTCACCCCTCCACTTT
CDR3aa: CASSLATGTGNSPLHF
v_gene: TRBV7-9
j_gene: TRBJ1-6
len: 16
d_gene: TRBD1
abundance: once

CDR3nt: TGTGCCAGCAGCTTGGGACAGCTTAGCAATCAGCCCCAGCATTTT
CDR3aa: CASSLGQLSNQPQHF
v_gene: TRBV5-6
j_gene: TRBJ1-5
len: 15
d_gene: NA
abundance: few

CDR3nt: TGTGCCAGCAGCCCGGAGTATAATTCACCCCTCCACTTT
CDR3aa: CASSPEYNSPLHF
v_gene: TRBV3-1/TRBV3-2
j_gene: TRBJ1-6
len: 13
d_gene: NA
abundance: NA

CDR3nt: TGTGCCAGCAGTTACTCGAGGGGGTCCTACGAGCAGTACTTC
CDR3aa: CASSYSRGSYEQYF
v_gene: TRBV6-5
j_gene: TRBJ2-7
len: 14
d_gene: NA
abundance: NA

CDR3nt: TGTGCCAGCTCACCAGGTGGCTTGACAGGGGGCGACGATCAGCCCCAGCATTTT
CDR3aa: CASSPGGLTGGDDQPQHF
v_gene: TRBV18
j_gene: TRBJ1-5
len: 18
d_gene: TRBD1
abundance: NA

CDR3nt: TGTGCCAGCAGCTTGCGCGAACCCACAGATACGCAGTATTTT
CDR3aa: CASSLREPTDTQYF
v_gene: TRBV13
j_gene: TRBJ2-3
len: 14
d_gene: NA
abundance: NA

CDR3nt: TGTGCCAGCAGTGAAGGACAGGGGGCTCTTTATAGCAATCAGCCCCAGCATTTT
CDR3aa: CASSEGQGALYSNQPQHF
v_gene: TRBV6-1
j_gene: TRBJ1-5
len: 18
d_gene: TRBD1
abundance: NA

CDR3nt: TGTGCCAGCAGCCAAGCGGTAATGCGCCAGGCGATTGGCTACACCTTC
CDR3aa: CASSQAVMRQAIGYTF
v_gene: TRBV3-1/TRBV3-2
j_gene: TRBJ1-2
len: 16
d_gene: NA
abundance: NA

CDR3nt: TGTGCCAGCAGCCCCAGGGACTTTTACAATGAGCAGTTCTTC
CDR3aa: CASSPRDFYNEQFF
v_gene: TRBV9
j_gene: TRBJ2-1
len: 14
d_gene: NA
abundance: NA

CDR3nt: TGTGCCAGCAGCAGGGACACAAATCAGCCCCAGCATTTT
CDR3aa: CASSRDTNQPQHF
v_gene: TRBV11-2
j_gene: TRBJ1-5
len: 13
d_gene: NA
abundance: NA

CDR3nt: TGTGCCAGCAGTTACACACCGGGACACTACAATGAGCAGTTCTTC
CDR3aa: CASSYTPGHYNEQFF
v_gene: TRBV6-5
j_gene: TRBJ2-1
len: 15
d_gene: NA
abundance: NA